The T cell receptor (beta chain) described here comes from a study of T cell responses to AZD1222 COVID-19 vaccine. Study-level background: Researchers grouped second doses given at about 4 or about 12 weeks into one pool. Broader study findings: Nearly half of unique spike-specific TCRs reportedly avoided B.1.351 and B.1.1.7 mutated regions. Increases in Spike-specific TCR breadth and depth were seen after two AZD1222 doses. Repertoire samples came only from after the peak T cell response.

This CDR3 has 16 residues. Trimming cost V 0 bases and J 5 bases, with 14 bases left between them. Germline V gene data show CDR1 as MNHEY and CDR2 as SVGAGI. Sequencing used immunoSEQ multiplex PCR; TCRdb keeps in-frame clones, though not all of them. There are about 150,000 clones in the sample; about 93% occur only once, and 4% to 6% lies in the top ten. On this clone itself: The antigen is not known.

This sequence joins TRBV6-5 and TRBJ2-1; D may be TRBD2 (7 bases). This clonotype originated in an adult in good health. The sample here was peripheral blood, taken on day 0 of AZD1222 vaccination. The CDR3 region is CASSYSNGGLNNEQFF. The CDR3 DNA reads as TGTGCCAGCAGTTACTCGAACGGGGGGCTTAACAATGAGCAGTTCTTC.